This TCR beta chain was observed in a study of blood T cell repertoires in COVID-19. In the study overall: The United States, Italy and Spain supplied acute and convalescent COVID-19 samples. T cells, B-cell-depleted T cells, or PBMCs provided the cDNA or gDNA that served as material.

Germline lookup yields CDR1 LNHDA and CDR2 SQIVND (reference sequence). V was shortened by 7 bases and J by 2 bases, with 27 bases between the two germline ends. This CDR3 has 20 residues. As processed by the authors: Reference gene primer amplification gave nucleated cell count estimates. Clones were sequenced by immunoSEQ multiplex PCR, and TCRdb holds only the in-frame ones, with some missing. The V and J calls and the clone size are those of that table, but D and trimming were determined from the DNA. The sample holds approximately 670,000 clones; around 89% are singletons and the top ten take roughly 0.25%. This clone was seen only once.

This TCR derives from a woman under 30 with acute or convalescent COVID-19. Specimen: peripheral blood. The chain joins TRBV19 to TRBJ2-6; TRBD1 is a possible D gene (6 bases). The CDR3 nucleotides are TGTGCCAGTACCCCTTGGGGGCAGTTTAATATCGGGCCTGGGGCCAACGTCCTGACTTTC. Translated: CASTPWGQFNIGPGANVLTF.